This T cell receptor (beta chain) was documented in a study of blood T cells in healthy people across ages. Study-wide context: T cells yielded about one barcoded beta molecule per two cells through template switching.

The CDR3 is made up of 14 amino acids. Germline trimming cut 7 bases from V and 11 bases from J; bases unmatched to any gene: 15. Germline V gene data show CDR1 as MNHNY and CDR2 as SVGAGI (reference sequence). Per-sample PBMC isolation yielded at least 6 million cells. A J-beta primer mix and a sample-barcoded 5' primer were used in a second PCR of about 7 to 12 cycles. TCRdb re-called the 5' RACE reads with MiXCR, one entry per CDR3 protein. This table has roughly 1.5 million distinct CDR3 sequences, 35% to 45% appearing once. The sample consisted of blood. The V and J genes are TRBV6-6 and TRBJ2-5; TRBD1 agrees at 8 bases. The receptor was derived from a woman aged 18-30 years in good health. CDR3 protein: CASTSRAGGHEQYF. The DNA for the CDR3 is TGTGCCAGCACCTCACGGGCAGGGGGCCATGAGCAGTACTTC.